These 18 T cell receptor beta chains share one sample of origin, sequenced in a study of blood T cell repertoires in COVID-19 (dated by TCRdb to the early 2020s). Library generation was performed with the immunoSEQ multiplex PCR assay. In its TCRdb copy, this immuneACCESS table keeps in-frame sequences only and misses some clones. Where compared with another copy, unresolved V genes explain less than half of these, and the others have no known cause. This sample is represented by approximately 270,000 clones; 75% to 90% of them were singletons. The top ten clones comprise under 2.5% of the sample. Sequences were obtained from PBMCs or T cells enriched from blood (not recorded which). These receptors were obtained from a woman between 45 and 60 years old who had recovered from COVID-19.

CDR3 DNA sequence: TGTGCCAGCAGTTCTCGGGACTTACGATCCCCTGAAGCTTTCTTT. Translated, it gives CASSSRDLRSPEAFF. The rearrangement links TRBV28 to TRBJ1-1, with D perhaps matching TRBD1 (5 bases). Trimming cost V 4 bases and J 6 bases, with 18 bases left between them. In germline, CDR1 is MDHEN, CDR2 SYDVKM. The CDR3 sequence is 15 residues long.

J is TRBJ2-2 and V is TRBV21-1; TRBD1, as called in the table, went unchecked against the DNA. TRBV21-1 is a pseudogene segment. The CDR3 runs 15 residues. The CDR3 protein is CASSKATTETGELFF. The CDR3 coding sequence is TGTGCCAGCAGCAAAGCCACGACAGAAACCGGGGAGCTGTTTTTT.

The chain recombines TRBV14 with TRBJ2-5; TRBD2 matches 14 bases. The CDR3 length is 16 residues. CDR1 is SGHDN and CDR2 is FVKESK in the germline V gene. V shed 3 bases, J shed 5 bases, and the junction held 5 bases outside the gene matches. The CDR3 DNA reads as TGTGCCAGCAGCCAGACCAGGACTAGCGGGAGGGAGACCCAGTACTTC. Encoded protein: CASSQTRTSGRETQYF.

The rearrangement joins TRBV12-3 or TRBV12-4 to TRBJ2-7; perhaps TRBD1 as D (6 bases). The CDR3 is 13 residues long. With 7 bases removed from V and 0 bases from J, the gap between germline ends came to 10 bases. The CDR3 DNA follows: TGTGCCAGCAACCTAGGGGGCTCCTACGAGCAGTACTTC. It translates to CASNLGGSYEQYF.

The V call is TRBV7-9, the J call TRBJ2-7, with D maybe TRBD2 (5 bases). Trimming stripped 0 bases from V and 7 bases from J, with 7 bases between. From germline, CDR1 is SEHNR and CDR2 FQNEAQ (reference sequence). There are 12 residues in the CDR3. The CDR3 nucleotides read TGTGCCAGCAGCTTAGCGGAGCGGGAGCAGTACTTC. Translated, it gives CASSLAEREQYF.

J is TRBJ2-1 and V is TRBV12-3 or TRBV12-4; D is possibly TRBD2 (6 bases). V was pared by 5 bases and J by 8 bases, with 13 bases between. CDR3 length equals 13 residues. CDR3 in DNA: TGTGCCAGCAGTGTCACTAGCACGGATGAGCAGTTCTTC. Protein: CASSVTSTDEQFF.

This chain connects TRBV4-1 to TRBJ1-1; a possible D gene is TRBD1 (6 bases). The germline CDR1 and CDR2 sequences are MGHRA and YSYEKL. The CDR3 consists of 13 residues. The V end lost 7 bases, the J end lost 7 bases, and 16 bases lay between the germline ends. The CDR3 here is CASTRGTRGEAFF. As DNA, the CDR3 is TGCGCCAGCACCAGGGGCACTCGGGGTGAAGCTTTCTTT.

In this sample, this clone turned up once. One junction end disagrees with the germline gene, perhaps due to a read error. The chain combines TRBV5-4 with TRBJ1-5; tentative D call: TRBD1 (6 bases). This CDR3 is built from 13 residues. The germline V gene has CDR1 SGHNT and CDR2 YYREEE (reference sequence). The CDR3 sequence is CASSIQGNQPQHF. The CDR3 DNA reads TGTGCCAGCAGTATACAGGGCAACCAGCCCCAGCATTTT.

This chain links TRBV5-6 with TRBJ2-1, with 14 bases matching TRBD2. The junction had 6 bases not matched to a gene; V was cut back by 4 bases and J by 9 bases. CDR1 is SGHDT and CDR2 is YYEEEE in the germline V gene. The CDR3 spans 15 residues. DNA of the CDR3: TGTGCCAGCAGCCCAAGACTAGCGGGAGGGGGTGAGCAGTTCTTC. It codes for CASSPRLAGGGEQFF.

A single count supports this clone. The V and J genes are TRBV7-9 and TRBJ2-5, with 7 positions matching TRBD1. V shed 6 bases, J shed 2 bases, and the junction held 15 bases outside the gene matches. This CDR3 has 17 amino acids. CDR1 is SEHNR, CDR2 FQNEAQ, per germline (reference sequence). CDR3 coding DNA: TGTGCCAGCAGTTCCGGGACAGCGACCCTATATCAAGAGACCCAGTACTTC. Translating gives CASSSGTATLYQETQYF.

This chain links TRBV9 with TRBJ1-3, with 7 bases lining up with TRBD1. J lost 0 bases, V lost 4 bases, and 7 bases had no gene match. This CDR3 is built from 16 residues. From germline, CDR1 is SGDLS and CDR2 YYNGEE. Here the CDR3 reads CASSSQTGRSGNTIYF. As DNA, the CDR3 is TGTGCCAGCAGCTCCCAGACAGGGCGCTCTGGAAACACCATATATTTT.

The V gene is TRBV3-1 (or the pseudogene TRBV3-2), the J gene TRBJ2-7; 13 positions agree with TRBD2. V shed 2 bases and J 2 bases; nucleotides not matched to a gene: 0. CDR1 LGHDT and CDR2 YNNKEL come from the germline V gene (reference sequence). The CDR3 is 15 residues long. CDR3 sequence (DNA): TGTGCCAGCAGCCAAACTAGCGGGAGGGCCTACGAGCAGTACTTC. Amino acids: CASSQTSGRAYEQYF.

The V gene is TRBV11-3, the J gene TRBJ2-1, with 7 positions matching TRBD2. Germline-derived CDR1 and CDR2 are SGHNT and YENEEA. There are 15 residues in the CDR3. The V segment lost 3 bases and the J segment 5 bases; nucleotides outside the gene matches: 7. CDR3 in DNA: TGTGCCAGCAGCTTCAGCGGGACTACCAACAATGAGCAGTTCTTC. Protein sequence: CASSFSGTTNNEQFF.

V gene TRBV5-4 combines with J gene TRBJ2-3, with 12 bases fitting TRBD2. CDR1 and CDR2 from the germline V gene are SGHNT and YYREEE (reference sequence). The CDR3 loop spans 16 amino acids. After removal of 2 bases from V and 4 bases from J, the junction contained 5 bases not matched to a gene. The CDR3 nucleotides are TGTGCCAGCAGCTTCGGGACTAGCGGGTCGCCAGATACGCAGTATTTT. Protein product: CASSFGTSGSPDTQYF.

The chain uses TRBV5-1 and TRBJ2-2, with 9 bases fitting TRBD2. This CDR3 is 15 amino acids long. Germline V gives CDR1 SGHRS, CDR2 YFSETQ. V trimming: 0 bases; J trimming: 7 bases; junction bases outside the gene matches: 4. CDR3 nucleotide sequence: TGCGCCAGCAGCTTGGCTAGCGGGACGGTCGGGGAGCTGTTTTTT. This codes for CASSLASGTVGELFF.

This sequence joins TRBV7-8 and TRBJ1-3; 9 bases map to TRBD1. V lost 4 bases and J lost 2; bases outside the gene matches: 12. The germline V gene encodes CDR1 SGHVS and CDR2 FQNEAQ. CDR3 length: 18 amino acids. CDR3 in amino acids: CASSSSGGQGPTGNTIYF. Written as DNA, the CDR3 is TGTGCCAGCAGCTCCAGTGGGGGACAGGGCCCCACTGGAAACACCATATATTTT.

The chain joins TRBV28 to TRBJ2-7; 8 bases fit TRBD2. The CDR3 spans 15 residues. V shed 6 bases and J 1 base; nucleotides not matched to a gene: 8. Germline V lookup: CDR1 MDHEN, CDR2 SYDVKM. The CDR3 DNA reads as TGTGCCAGCAGCCTAGGACTAGCCGTTTCCTACGAGCAGTACTTC. This sequence encodes CASSLGLAVSYEQYF.

The chain is built from TRBV27 and TRBJ2-1, with a weak D call TRBD2 (6 bases). The length of the CDR3 is 14 residues. Trimming shortened V by 4 bases and J by 5 bases, and 12 bases separated the two germline ends. Germline V gene data show CDR1 as MNHEY and CDR2 as SMNVEV (reference sequence). In nucleotides, the CDR3 is TGTGCCAGCAGTTACCGGGACTCTAACAATGAGCAGTTCTTC. Its protein is CASSYRDSNNEQFF.